Presented here are 8 T cell receptor beta chains from one specimen sequenced in a study of cytomegalovirus exposure and HLA in healthy donors. PCR used 60 Vbeta primers and 13 Jbeta primers. TCRdb's copy holds only in-frame clones and misses some; the assay was immunoSEQ multiplex PCR. The sample holds around 200,000 clones, approximately 90% seen once. The specimen sequenced was PBMCs. These receptor sequences come from a woman in her late teens or twenties in good health and CMV-seronegative.

In the case of this clone: Other DNA sequences of this sample code for an identical CDR3. The chain is built from TRBV4-1 and TRBJ2-5, with D possibly matching TRBD2 (6 bases). This CDR3 has 14 residues. Germline CDR1 MGHRA, CDR2 YSYEKL. Trimming removed 3 bases from V and 3 bases from J, with 11 bases in between. The CDR3 sequence is CASSQGLREETQYF. Here the CDR3 DNA reads TGCGCCAGCAGCCAGGGACTCAGGGAAGAGACCCAGTACTTC.

This clone occurred once. V is TRBV7-9 and J is TRBJ2-4, with D possibly being TRBD1 (6 bases). The CDR3 contains 18 residues. The V end was cut by 5 bases, the J end by 0 bases, with 20 bases between. The germline CDR1 and CDR2 sequences are SEHNR and FQNEAQ (reference sequence). The CDR3 DNA reads as TGTGCCAGCAGCAAAGGACAGTGGGCCGTCCTAGCCAAAAACATTCAGTACTTC. Protein: CASSKGQWAVLAKNIQYF.

This clone was observed a few times. The rearrangement links TRBV4-2 to TRBJ2-1; 10 bases line up with TRBD2. The trim removed 0 bases at V and 6 bases at J, leaving 14 bases unmatched. Germline values: CDR1 LGHNA, CDR2 YNFKEQ. The CDR3 covers 19 residues. CDR3 region: CASSQDPPIAGGPANEQFF. As DNA, the CDR3 is TGTGCCAGCAGCCAAGATCCACCGATAGCGGGAGGCCCAGCCAATGAGCAGTTCTTC.

The genes are TRBV4-3 and TRBJ2-3; TRBD2 aligns across 9 bases. V lost 1 base to trimming and J lost 1 base; unmatched junction nucleotides: 6. Germline V gives CDR1 LGHNA, CDR2 YSLEER. The CDR3 totals 17 residues. CDR3 region: CASSQVGASGGTDTQYF. In nucleotides, the CDR3 is TGCGCCAGCAGCCAAGTTGGGGCTAGCGGGGGCACAGATACGCAGTATTTT.

The CDR3 is CASSLGLAGGPGYEQFF. The CDR3 nucleotides read TGTGCCAGCAGCCTAGGACTAGCGGGAGGGCCAGGCTATGAGCAGTTCTTC. The rearrangement links TRBV5-4 to TRBJ2-1, with TRBD2 matching over 15 bases. Germline CDR1 SGHNT, CDR2 YYREEE (reference sequence). The CDR3 has 17 residues. V lost 4 bases, J lost 8 bases, and 10 bases stayed unmatched. Drawing the rest from reference TRBV5-4 and TRBJ2-1, the complete variable domain is ETGVTQSPTHLIKTRGQQVTLRCSSQSGHNTVSWYQQALGQGPQFIFQYYREEENGRGNFPPRFSGLQFPNYSSELNVNALELDDSALYLCASSLGLAGGPGYEQFFGPGTRLTVL.

This chain connects TRBV4-2 to TRBJ1-1; tentative D call: TRBD1 (5 bases). The CDR3 is made up of 14 amino acids. V lost 4 bases and J 3 bases, leaving 12 bases between the germline ends. The V gene's germline CDR1 is LGHNA and CDR2 YNFKEQ. The CDR3 DNA follows: TGTGCCAGCAGCCTAGACAGTCTGGACACTGAAGCTTTCTTT. Its translation is CASSLDSLDTEAFF.

This clone was seen only once. This rearrangement joins TRBV5-6 to TRBJ1-2, with D possibly being TRBD1 (5 bases). Germline V lookup: CDR1 SGHDT, CDR2 YYEEEE. The CDR3 loop spans 13 amino acids. V was cut by 1 base and J by 1 base, with 5 bases left in between. The CDR3 here is CASSLQGNYGYTF. In nucleotides, the CDR3 is TGTGCCAGCAGCTTGCAGGGTAACTATGGCTACACCTTC.

This chain uses TRBV7-3 with TRBJ2-1, with TRBD2 matching 11 bases. Trimming at V came to 3 bases and at J to 7 bases, leaving 5 bases not matched to a gene. Germline CDR1 SGHTA, CDR2 FQGTGA. This CDR3 contains 15 residues. CDR3 amino acids: CASSFTSGSANEQFF. The CDR3 DNA reads as TGTGCCAGCAGCTTTACTAGCGGGAGTGCAAATGAGCAGTTCTTC.